This T cell receptor beta chain was captured in a study of T cells in Graves' hyperthyroidism and ophthalmopathy. Across the whole study: Peripheral blood was collected at initial diagnosis, before any treatment. General study points: Most expanded thyroid clonotypes above 0.001 also appeared in blood.

This CDR3 has 11 amino acids. V lost 6 bases, J lost 8 bases, and 8 bases lay in between. Looked up from germline, CDR1 is KGHSH and CDR2 is LQKENI. This clonotype was counted at least ten times. Its antigen is not known. Template material for amplifying TCR beta CDR3 regions consisted of RNA transcripts. TCR CDR3 underwent first-round RT-PCR with the HTBI primer set. MiXCR was run by TCRdb on the multiplex PCR reads, yielding one entry per CDR3 protein. This table has about 600,000 distinct CDR3 sequences, 16% appearing once. Patients with uncontrolled infections, other autoimmune diseases, pregnancy or lactation were excluded.

This sequence was found in a woman aged 40 to 55 with Graves' ophthalmopathy. The chain links TRBV18 to TRBJ2-1; D ambiguous. Sequenced input: blood. In DNA, the CDR3 is TGTGCCAGCTCCGCTTTGGATGAGCAGTTCTTC. It is translated as CASSALDEQFF.